This TCR beta chain appears in the sequencing data of a study of long-term antiretroviral therapy in people with HIV. Study background: There is a gap of about a decade between the earliest samples and the later 2015 immediate-ART recommendation. Study-wide findings and caveats: Blood specimens, gathered between 2004 and 2017, were possibly obtained under older ART regimens. Dominance of pre-ART expanded clones persisted, fluctuating and often declining after ART.

A v3.0 immunoSEQ assay was performed at survey level. Sequencing used immunoSEQ multiplex PCR; TCRdb keeps in-frame clones, though not all of them. The table records approximately 29,000 clones, over 75% of them present only once. The CDR3 extends over 15 amino acids. The germline gives CDR1 SNHLY, CDR2 FYNNEI. Trimming at V came to 3 bases and at J to 6 bases, leaving 7 bases not matched to a gene. For this clone: What it binds is not known.

This chain uses TRBV2 with TRBJ2-2; 7 bases are shared with TRBD1. The sequence was obtained from a woman between 18 and 29 years old with HIV. The starting material was unsorted PBMCs, obtained 0.5 years after starting antiretroviral therapy. The CDR3, as DNA: TGTGCCAGCAGTGAGTTAGGACAGGAATCCGGGGAGCTGTTTTTT. Translation: CASSELGQESGELFF.